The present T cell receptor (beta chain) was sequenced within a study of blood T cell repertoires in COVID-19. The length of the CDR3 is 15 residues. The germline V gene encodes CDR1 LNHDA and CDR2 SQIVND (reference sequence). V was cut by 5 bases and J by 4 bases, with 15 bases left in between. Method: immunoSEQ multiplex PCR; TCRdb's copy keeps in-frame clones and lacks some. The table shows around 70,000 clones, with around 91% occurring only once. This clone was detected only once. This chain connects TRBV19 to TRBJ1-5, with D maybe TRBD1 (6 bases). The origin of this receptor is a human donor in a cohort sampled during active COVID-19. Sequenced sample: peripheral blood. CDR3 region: CASSFRTDLNQPQHF. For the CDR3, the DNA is TGTGCCAGTAGTTTCAGGACAGACCTTAATCAGCCCCAGCATTTT.